The T cell receptor beta chain under discussion was sequenced for a study of human T cells and chemical hapten exposure. Study-level background: Chiefly women, the patients showed alopecia areata, totalis or universalis. Small pooled library volume differences chiefly drove per-sample TCR yield variation.

TCRdb re-analysed the RACE reads in MiXCR, keeping a single row per CDR3 protein. The sample carries some 38,000 distinct CDR3 sequences, about 7.4% recorded once. Note on this clonotype: Antigen: not known.

Regarding the study as a whole: DPC sensitization produced no change in TCRs with frequency above 1 in 1000.

Noted time point: pre-sensitization, week 0. The sample's treatment: therapeutic diphenylcyclopropenone sensitization with weekly scalp DPC. This CDR3 comprises 14 residues. Germline CDR1 and CDR2: MNHEY and SVGEGT. After removal of 2 bases from V and 9 bases from J, the junction contained 4 bases not matched to a gene. The clonotype comes from a woman in her forties or fifties with alopecia areata. Some clones in this sample may be carry-over from other donors' samples. The gene calls are TRBV6-2 or TRBV6-3 and TRBJ2-1, with 10 bases aligning to TRBD2. Here the sequenced sample was whole blood, taken in connection with sensitization to the hapten diphenylcyclopropenone (DPC). CDR3 sequence reads: CASSYGTSAGEQFF. DNA for the CDR3: TGTGCCAGCAGTTACGGGACTAGCGCTGGTGAGCAGTTCTTC.